Following are 32 T cell receptor beta chains from one sample sequenced in a study of post-analysis software for immune sequencing data. Study results and caveats: Among 5 or 6 TRBV segments more frequent in patients than controls were TRBV5-6, TRBV5-1 and TRBV20-1.

Prepared TCR beta cDNA libraries contained unique molecular identifiers. TCRdb fed the PCR reads into MiXCR, producing one record per CDR3 protein. Of roughly 700,000 distinct CDR3 sequences in the sample, less than 35% were seen once. No antigen has been assigned to these receptors. The source material was blood. The receptors stem from a girl aged 10 to 17 with multiple sclerosis.

Only a few counts were recorded for this clonotype. This chain connects TRBV20-1 to TRBJ2-1; either TRBD1 or TRBD2 may supply D (6 bases each). The germline V gene has CDR1 DFQATT and CDR2 SNEGSKA (reference sequence). Trimming took off 5 bases at V and 6 bases at J, with 20 bases between the two ends. The CDR3 is made up of 15 amino acids. The CDR3 region has the DNA TGCAGTGCTTTACTCTGGGGGGCGGTGGGCAATGAGCAGTTCTTC. It encodes CSALLWGAVGNEQFF.

The V call is TRBV24-1, the J call TRBJ1-4; TRBD1 matches at 7 bases. The ends lost 9 bases at V and 1 base at J; junction bases unmatched: 7. The V gene's germline CDR1 is KGHDR and CDR2 SFDVKD. This CDR3 region has 15 residues. DNA of the CDR3: TGTGCCACCGGAGCCCCAGGGGGAACTAATGAAAAACTGTTTTTT. It specifies CATGAPGGTNEKLFF.

The V gene is TRBV5-1, the J gene TRBJ2-2; D uncertain. Trimming pared 3 bases from V and 7 bases from J, leaving 10 bases between. The CDR3 consists of 13 residues. The germline gives CDR1 SGHRS, CDR2 YFSETQ. For the CDR3, the DNA is TGCGCCAGCAGCTCGAAAGGCGTCGGGGAGCTGTTTTTT. Translation: CASSSKGVGELFF.

The chain carries TRBV27 and TRBJ2-7; TRBD1 matches 10 bases. CDR1 is MNHEY, CDR2 SMNVEV, per germline (reference sequence). V trimming: 5 bases; J trimming: 7 bases; junction bases outside the gene matches: 14. The CDR3 loop spans 16 amino acids. The CDR3 sequence: CASSPLHGTGDGEQYF. DNA of the CDR3: TGTGCCAGCAGTCCTCTACACGGGACAGGGGACGGGGAGCAGTACTTC.

The chain links TRBV6-2 or TRBV6-3 to TRBJ2-1; 8 nucleotides agree with TRBD1. With V trimmed by 6 bases and J by 4 bases, 11 bases remained unmatched. This CDR3 region has 16 residues. Germline V gene sequence: CDR1 MNHEY, CDR2 SVGEGT. CDR3 DNA sequence: TGTGCCAGCAGGAATGCCGGGACAGGAGTATACAATGAGCAGTTCTTC. It is translated as CASRNAGTGVYNEQFF.

This clonotype occurred a few times. This chain uses TRBV3-1 with TRBJ2-5; 7 bases are a match to TRBD2. Germline CDR1 LGHDT, CDR2 YNNKEL (reference sequence). The length of the CDR3 is 15 residues. The V gene end was trimmed by 4 bases and the J gene end by 2 bases; junction bases not matched to a gene: 7. In DNA form, the CDR3 reads TGTGCCAGCAGCCGACGAGCGGGGATTCAAGAGACCCAGTACTTC. Encoded protein: CASSRRAGIQETQYF.

A remark on this clonotype: Since a much larger clone is just one base distant, this may be a read error. This sequence joins TRBV12-3 or TRBV12-4 and TRBJ2-3; 7 nucleotides align to TRBD2. Unmatched junction bases numbered 9, after V lost 5 bases and J lost 7 bases. The CDR3 length is 14 residues. The CDR3 region is CASSPGTNAHTQYF. DNA of the CDR3: TGTGCCAGCAGTCCCGGGACTAATGCCCATACGCAGTATTTT.

The chain carries TRBV12-3 or TRBV12-4 and TRBJ2-7; TRBD1 aligns across 8 bases. The CDR3 has 16 amino acids. Trimming at V came to 6 bases and at J to 0 bases, leaving 10 bases not matched to a gene. CDR3 in amino acids: CASSPARDRSSYEQYF. The CDR3 DNA reads as TGTGCCAGCAGCCCCGCCCGGGACAGGAGCTCCTACGAGCAGTACTTC.

This clonotype occurred a few times. The chain combines TRBV29-1 with TRBJ2-1, with TRBD2 matching over 13 bases. Germline V gene lookup returns CDR1 SQVTM and CDR2 ANQGSEA. The V and J ends lost 7 bases and 8 bases, in that order; junction bases with no gene match: 8. The CDR3 totals 14 residues. CDR3 in DNA: TGCAGCGATATAACCGGACTAGCGGGGGATGAGCAGTTCTTC. It specifies CSDITGLAGDEQFF.

This chain uses TRBV5-1 with TRBJ2-5; D gene uncertain. V was shortened by 4 bases and J by 2 bases, with 9 bases between the two germline ends. This CDR3 spans 13 amino acids. CDR1 is SGHRS and CDR2 is YFSETQ in the germline V gene. The CDR3 bases are TGCGCCAGCAGCGTGACTTATCAAGAGACCCAGTACTTC. Translation gives CASSVTYQETQYF.

The chain uses TRBV6-5 and TRBJ1-5; TRBD1 aligns across 9 bases. In germline, CDR1 is MNHEY, CDR2 SVGAGI. V was clipped by 4 bases and J by 5 bases; unmatched bases: 3. There are 14 residues in the CDR3. The CDR3 protein is CASSLGQGHQPQHF. The CDR3 coding sequence is TGTGCCAGCAGTTTAGGACAGGGGCATCAGCCCCAGCATTTT.

This clonotype turned up a few times. V and J are TRBV29-1 and TRBJ2-1; possible D gene TRBD2, 6 bases. The V gene's germline CDR1 is SQVTM and CDR2 ANQGSEA. There are 11 residues in the CDR3. V was trimmed by 7 bases and J by 13 bases, leaving 17 bases between them. The CDR3 sequence: CSAKDLAIQFF. The CDR3 coding sequence is TGCAGCGCGAAGGACCTAGCGATACAGTTCTTC.

A few counts support this clonotype. The gene calls are TRBV29-1 and TRBJ1-1; TRBD1 is a possible D gene (5 bases). Germline V gene lookup returns CDR1 SQVTM and CDR2 ANQGSEA. Trimming pared 7 bases from V and 1 base from J, leaving 10 bases between. The CDR3 extends over 12 amino acids. The DNA of the CDR3 is TGCAGCGCCCGACAGACGAACACTGAAGCTTTCTTT. The encoded protein is CSARQTNTEAFF. Looking up the rest from reference TRBV29-1 and TRBJ1-1 gives the full variable domain: SAVISQKPSRDICQRGTSLTIQCQVDSQVTMMFWYRQQPGQSLTLIATANQGSEATYESGFVIDKFPISRPNLTFSTLTVSNMSPEDSSIYLCSARQTNTEAFFGQGTRLTVV.

The V call is TRBV24-1, the J call TRBJ2-3, with a possible D match to TRBD2 (5 bases). The V end was cut by 1 base, the J end by 5 bases, with 15 bases between. The CDR3 sequence is 16 residues long. Germline V gives CDR1 KGHDR, CDR2 SFDVKD. The CDR3 DNA is TGTGCCACCAGTGATTTCGGACCCCTAGGAGGAGATACGCAGTATTTT. It is translated as CATSDFGPLGGDTQYF.

This clonotype was recorded a few times. V gene TRBV25-1 combines with J gene TRBJ2-5; 7 bases are shared with TRBD1. Germline V gives CDR1 MGHDK, CDR2 SYGVNS. There are 13 residues in the CDR3. The V and J ends lost 4 bases and 5 bases, in that order; junction bases with no gene match: 4. The CDR3 reads CASSGQGVETQYF. The CDR3 DNA reads as TGTGCCAGCAGTGGACAGGGAGTGGAGACCCAGTACTTC. Based on the CDR3 plus reference TRBV25-1 and TRBJ2-5, the full variable domain is EADIYQTPRYLVIGTGKKITLECSQTMGHDKMYWYQQDPGMELHLIHYSYGVNSTEKGDLSSESTVSRIRTEHFPLTLESARPSHTSQYLCASSGQGVETQYFGPGTRLLVL.

V and J are TRBV15 and TRBJ1-6; tentative D call: TRBD1 (5 bases). CDR1 is LNHNV, CDR2 YYDKDF, per germline (reference sequence). V was trimmed by 5 bases and J by 11 bases, leaving 19 bases between them. CDR3 length equals 15 residues. The DNA of the CDR3 is TGTGCCACCAGCGCAGGAGAAGGGGCCAATCCACCCCTCCACTTT. Its translation is CATSAGEGANPPLHF. The full variable domain, completed using reference TRBV15 and TRBJ1-6, is DAMVIQNPRYQVTQFGKPVTLSCSQTLNHNVMYWYQQKSSQAPKLLFHYYDKDFNNEADTPDNFQSRRPNTSFCFLDIRSPGLGDTAMYLCATSAGEGANPPLHFGNGTRLTVT.

The V and J genes are TRBV7-2 and TRBJ2-6, with D hard to call. V was trimmed by 5 bases and J by 0 bases, leaving 17 bases between them. Germline V gives CDR1 SGHTA, CDR2 FQGNSA. CDR3 size: 18 residues. CDR3 in DNA: TGTGCCAGCAGCAGGGCCGTCGCCCAAAGCTCTGGGGCCAACGTCCTGACTTTC. Its translation is CASSRAVAQSSGANVLTF.

The chain is built from TRBV24-1 and TRBJ2-2, with D tentatively TRBD2 (5 bases). The CDR3 sequence is 13 residues long. With 6 bases removed from V and 5 bases from J, the gap between germline ends came to 9 bases. The germline CDR1 and CDR2 sequences are KGHDR and SFDVKD. The CDR3 protein is CATSIGGTGELFF. Here the CDR3 DNA reads TGTGCCACCAGTATAGGAGGAACCGGGGAGCTGTTTTTT.

There are a few counts of this clonotype. The rearrangement links TRBV4-3 to TRBJ2-5; D tentatively fits TRBD1 or TRBD2 (6 bases each). The CDR3 has 15 residues. V lost 4 bases to trimming and J lost 5 bases, with 17 bases between them. The germline CDR1 and CDR2 sequences are LGHNA and YSLEER. Here the CDR3 DNA reads TGCGCCAGCAGCCCGACAGGACTTGGAGGGGAGACCCAGTACTTC. Translating it yields CASSPTGLGGETQYF.

The CDR3 DNA follows: TGTGCCAGCAGCTTAGGGCTAGTGTGGGGGCAGCTCTATGGCTACACCTTC. Its translation: CASSLGLVWGQLYGYTF. The J gene is TRBJ1-2, the V gene TRBV7-2, with D tentatively TRBD1 (6 bases). CDR3 length: 17 residues. Looked up from germline, CDR1 is SGHTA and CDR2 is FQGNSA. V was shortened by 1 base and J by 4 bases, with 19 bases between the two germline ends.

The V call is TRBV24-1, the J call TRBJ2-1; no firm D call. V gave up 4 bases and J gave up 7 bases, with 10 bases separating them. The germline V gene encodes CDR1 KGHDR and CDR2 SFDVKD. CDR3 length equals 13 residues. The CDR3 sequence is CATSDPGGNEQFF. The CDR3 nucleotides are TGTGCCACCAGTGACCCGGGCGGAAATGAGCAGTTCTTC.

The genes are TRBV10-2 and TRBJ1-2; perhaps TRBD1 as D (6 bases). Between the trimmed V and J ends, which lost 6 bases and 5 bases, there was a span of 22 bases. CDR1 and CDR2 (germline): WSHSY, SAAADI. This CDR3 comprises 16 residues. CDR3 protein: CASRKCRGGSEYGYTF. The CDR3 DNA follows: TGCGCCAGCAGGAAATGCAGGGGAGGGTCGGAGTATGGCTACACCTTC.

The genes are TRBV28 and TRBJ1-4; TRBD1 matches 9 bases. With 6 bases clipped from V and 7 bases from J, the junction kept 6 bases outside the gene matches. CDR3 length: 14 residues. Germline-derived CDR1 and CDR2 are MDHEN and SYDVKM. The CDR3 spells CASRTGTGFEKLFF. Here the CDR3 DNA reads TGTGCCAGCAGAACCGGGACAGGGTTTGAAAAACTGTTTTTT. The whole variable domain, remainder taken from reference TRBV28 and TRBJ1-4, is DVKVTQSSRYLVKRTGEKVFLECVQDMDHENMFWYRQDPGLGLRLIYFSYDVKMKEKGDIPEGYSVSREKKERFSLILESASTNQTSMYLCASRTGTGFEKLFFGSGTQLSVL.

This clonotype was seen more than once but under ten times. The chain links TRBV20-1 to TRBJ2-7; D unresolved. V was pared by 5 bases and J by 0 bases, with 14 bases between. The CDR3 has 14 amino acids. The germline gives CDR1 DFQATT, CDR2 SNEGSKA (reference sequence). The CDR3, as DNA: TGCAGTGCTGATATCCTTGGAAGCTCCTACGAGCAGTACTTC. This sequence encodes CSADILGSSYEQYF.

The chain combines TRBV29-1 with TRBJ1-2, with D perhaps TRBD1 (6 bases). This CDR3 has 12 residues. V was pared by 5 bases and J by 5 bases, with 12 bases between. The germline V gene has CDR1 SQVTM and CDR2 ANQGSEA. The CDR3 region has the DNA TGCAGCGTTTCTCGGGGGCCTTATGGCTACACCTTC. Amino acids: CSVSRGPYGYTF.

This clonotype was counted a few times. V usage is TRBV6-5 and J usage is TRBJ1-4; maybe TRBD1 (5 bases). CDR3 length: 15 residues. Germline V gene lookup returns CDR1 MNHEY and CDR2 SVGAGI. V lost 5 bases to trimming and J lost 0 bases, with 10 bases between them. The CDR3 here is CASSRVTATNEKLFF. The CDR3 coding sequence is TGTGCCAGCAGTAGGGTGACAGCAACTAATGAAAAACTGTTTTTT.

This clonotype was detected a few times. The chain links TRBV20-1 to TRBJ2-1; D is tentatively TRBD1 or TRBD2 (5 bases each). This CDR3 region has 12 residues. Trimming stripped 1 base from V and 8 bases from J, with 9 bases between. Germline V gene lookup returns CDR1 DFQATT and CDR2 SNEGSKA (reference sequence). The CDR3 DNA follows: TGCAGTGCTAGAGGGGGGTTAGATGAGCAGTTCTTC. This gives the protein CSARGGLDEQFF.

This chain connects TRBV10-3 to TRBJ2-3; D gene uncertain. This CDR3 comprises 12 residues. V shed 2 bases and J shed 8 bases, with 8 bases lying between them. Germline V gene lookup returns CDR1 ENHRY and CDR2 SYGVKD. This CDR3 is CAISEGLPTQYF. The CDR3 region has the DNA TGTGCCATCAGTGAGGGGCTGCCTACGCAGTATTTT.

In this sample, this clonotype turned up many times. This chain connects TRBV7-2 to TRBJ2-7; the D gene could be TRBD1 or TRBD2 (6 bases each). The length of the CDR3 is 14 residues. V dropped 6 bases and J dropped 4 bases, with 16 bases sitting between them. Germline V gene sequence: CDR1 SGHTA, CDR2 FQGNSA. CDR3 in DNA: TGTGCCAGCAGACTAGAAGGGGGGCGGTACGAGCAGTACTTC. Protein: CASRLEGGRYEQYF.

The table lists this clonotype with a few counts. The chain combines TRBV5-8 with TRBJ2-4; D is possibly TRBD1 or TRBD2 (5 bases each). The J call is uncertain, as TRBJ2-7 better fits the DNA end. This CDR3 has 13 residues. CDR1 and CDR2 from the germline V gene are SGHTS and YDEGEE. CDR3 DNA: TGTGCCAGCAGCTTGGATGCAGGGACCGAGCAGTACTTC. Translated: CASSLDAGTEQYF.

The chain has TRBV20-1 and TRBJ2-5; 7 positions agree with TRBD2. This CDR3 contains 17 residues. The ends lost 0 bases at V and 11 bases at J; junction bases unmatched: 21. CDR1 is DFQATT and CDR2 is SNEGSKA in the germline V gene (reference sequence). CDR3 amino acids: CSARDGTAGPFRNEQYF. The CDR3 DNA reads TGCAGTGCTAGAGATGGCACAGCGGGACCGTTCAGGAATGAGCAGTACTTC.

This clonotype was detected a few times. This chain connects TRBV3-1 to TRBJ2-7; D is ambiguous. The J call may be wrong; the DNA end is better matched by TRBJ2-5. Germline-derived CDR1 and CDR2 are LGHDT and YNNKEL (reference sequence). The CDR3 has 13 residues. The CDR3 loop is CASSQVGFETQYF. The CDR3 nucleotides are TGTGCCAGCAGCCAAGTAGGCTTCGAGACCCAGTACTTC.